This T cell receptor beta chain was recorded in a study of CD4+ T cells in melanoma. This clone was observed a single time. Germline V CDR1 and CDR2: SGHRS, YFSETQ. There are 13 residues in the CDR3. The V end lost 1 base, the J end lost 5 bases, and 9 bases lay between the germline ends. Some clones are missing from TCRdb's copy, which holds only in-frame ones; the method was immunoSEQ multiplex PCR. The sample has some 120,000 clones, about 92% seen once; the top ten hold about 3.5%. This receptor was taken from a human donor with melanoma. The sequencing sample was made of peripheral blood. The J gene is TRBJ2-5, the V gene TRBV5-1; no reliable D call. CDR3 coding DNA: TGCGCCAGCAGCTTGCTCACCTCGGAGACCCAGTACTTC. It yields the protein CASSLLTSETQYF.